This is a list of T cell receptor beta chains from one sample in a study of cytomegalovirus exposure and HLA in healthy donors. Data came from immunoSEQ multiplex PCR; TCRdb stores just in-frame clones and leaves some out. This sample has under 200,000 clones, with roughly four fifths found just once. Source material: PBMCs. These receptors were collected from a man aged 45-65 years in good health and CMV-seropositive. CDR3s include the opening cysteine and the closing phenylalanine or tryptophan. Each record gives: J gene, V gene, CDR3 protein.

TRBJ1-3 TRBV9 CASSDRQGAGNTIYF
TRBJ1-6 TRBV6-5 CASSYSGQGNSPLHF
TRBJ1-1 TRBV18 CASSPVRGMNTEAFF
TRBJ1-5 TRBV7-2 CASSLFSGQPQHF
TRBJ1-4 TRBV18 CASSPRQSDEKLFF
TRBJ2-2 TRBV28 CASTPSGYTGELFF
TRBJ2-3 TRBV7-2 CASSLRRGRDTQYF
TRBJ2-5 TRBV28 CASSLALESGSKRETQYF
TRBJ2-3 TRBV7-3 CASSLLPGEVDTQYF
. TRBV2 CASSADTTAGYEQYF
TRBJ1-5 TRBV7-9 CASSPTGREAQHF
TRBJ2-1 TRBV5-1 CASSLEGTSGFNEQFF
TRBJ2-1 TRBV6-5 CASSWGTSNNEQFF
TRBJ2-2 TRBV30 CAWRTYRLAANTGELFF
TRBJ2-1 TRBV7-3 CASSLRTSENEQFF
TRBJ1-2 TRBV28 CASSLWTDRGAHGYTF
TRBJ2-2 TRBV6-6 CASSNYRVTGELFF